The clone carrying this T cell receptor beta chain was found once. This specimen comes from a study of blood T cell repertoires in COVID-19. Study context: Sites across the United States, Italy and Spain contributed samples from acute and convalescent COVID-19. The analysed material was cDNA or gDNA that came from T cells, B-cell-depleted T cells, or PBMCs.

Per germline, CDR1 MNHNS and CDR2 SASEGT. The CDR3 is made up of 14 amino acids. Trimming stripped 2 bases from V and 6 bases from J, with 14 bases between. How the authors handled the data: Reference gene primers were amplified, and this amplification served to estimate nucleated cell counts. Here immunoSEQ multiplex PCR was the method, and the copy in TCRdb shows in-frame clones only, minus some. That table gives V, J and clone size, and the DNA gave D and trimming. The table shows approximately 140,000 clones, with 70% to 85% occurring only once. Sequencing was carried out using peripheral blood. V usage is TRBV6-1 and J usage is TRBJ2-7; D is possibly TRBD2 (5 bases). The receptor's source is a human donor in a cohort sampled during active COVID-19. The DNA for the CDR3 is TGTGCCAGCAGTGAATTACCGGGGTCGAGCGAGCAGTACTTC. Amino acid sequence: CASSELPGSSEQYF.